This T cell receptor (beta chain) was sequenced during a study of blood T cell repertoires in COVID-19. Overall study: COVID-19 samples collected from the United States, Italy and Spain covered acute and convalescent phases. PBMCs, B-cell-depleted T cells, or T cells were the source of the cDNA or gDNA that made up the material.

CDR3 size: 13 residues. V lost 0 bases to trimming and J lost 3 bases, with 5 bases between them. CDR1 is SGHTA, CDR2 FQGNSA, per germline. This clone was seen a handful of times. Authors' methods: Using reference gene primer amplification, nucleated cell counts were estimated. Sequencing used immunoSEQ multiplex PCR; TCRdb keeps in-frame clones, though not all of them. That table is the source of V, J and clone size, and D and trimming were worked out from the DNA. The sample has 290,000 or so clones, 87% seen once. Sequenced sample: peripheral blood. The chain is built from TRBV7-2 and TRBJ1-2; no definite D call. The receptor comes from a man aged 18 to 35 with active or convalescent COVID-19. The CDR3 sequence: CASSLARDYGYTF. The CDR3 nucleotides are TGTGCCAGCAGCTTAGCGCGAGACTATGGCTACACCTTC. The full variable domain, rest sourced from reference TRBV7-2 and TRBJ1-2, is GAGVSQSPSNKVTEKGKDVELRCDPISGHTALYWYRQSLGQGLEFLIYFQGNSAPDKSGLPSDRFSAERTGGSVSTLTIQRTQQEDSAVYLCASSLARDYGYTFGSGTRLTVV.